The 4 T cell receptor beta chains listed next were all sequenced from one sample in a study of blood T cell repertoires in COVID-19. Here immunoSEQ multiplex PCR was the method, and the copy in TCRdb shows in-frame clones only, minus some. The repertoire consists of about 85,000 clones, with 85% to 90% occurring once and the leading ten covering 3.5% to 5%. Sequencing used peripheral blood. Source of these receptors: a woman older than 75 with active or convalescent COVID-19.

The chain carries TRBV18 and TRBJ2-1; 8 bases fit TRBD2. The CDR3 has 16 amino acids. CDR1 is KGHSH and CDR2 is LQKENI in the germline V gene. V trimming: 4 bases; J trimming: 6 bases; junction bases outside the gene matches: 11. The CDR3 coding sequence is TGTGCCAGCTCACAACAACAAGCGGGAGTGGGCAATGAGCAGTTCTTC. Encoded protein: CASSQQQAGVGNEQFF.

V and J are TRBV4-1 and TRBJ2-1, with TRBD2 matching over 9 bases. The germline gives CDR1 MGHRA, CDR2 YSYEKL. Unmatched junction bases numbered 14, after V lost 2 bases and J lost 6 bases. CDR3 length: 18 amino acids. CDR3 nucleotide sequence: TGCGCCAGCAGCCAAACTCCGTATAGCGGGAGCGGGGGCAATGAGCAGTTCTTC. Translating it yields CASSQTPYSGSGGNEQFF.

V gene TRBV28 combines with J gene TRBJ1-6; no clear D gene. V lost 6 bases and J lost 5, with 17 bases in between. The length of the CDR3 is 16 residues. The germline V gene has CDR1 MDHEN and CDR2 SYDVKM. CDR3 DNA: TGTGCCAGCAGAATACAGATCGCCCTCGATAATTCACCCCTCCACTTT. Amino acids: CASRIQIALDNSPLHF.

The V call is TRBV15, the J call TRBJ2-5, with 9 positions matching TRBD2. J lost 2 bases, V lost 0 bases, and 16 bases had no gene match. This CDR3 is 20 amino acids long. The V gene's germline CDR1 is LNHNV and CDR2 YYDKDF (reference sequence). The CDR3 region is CATSRDRGREGQGTQETQYF. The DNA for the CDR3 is TGTGCCACCAGCAGAGATCGTGGGCGGGAGGGCCAGGGGACACAAGAGACCCAGTACTTC. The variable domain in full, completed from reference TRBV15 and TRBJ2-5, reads DAMVIQNPRYQVTQFGKPVTLSCSQTLNHNVMYWYQQKSSQAPKLLFHYYDKDFNNEADTPDNFQSRRPNTSFCFLDIRSPGLGDTAMYLCATSRDRGREGQGTQETQYFGPGTRLLVL.